This TCR beta chain emerged from a study of blood T cell repertoires in COVID-19. Study in general: Italy, Spain and the United States were the sources of the convalescent and acute COVID-19 samples. Sources were T cells, B-cell-depleted T cells, or PBMCs; the material itself was cDNA or gDNA.

Germline V gene sequence: CDR1 LNHDA, CDR2 SQIVND (reference sequence). The CDR3 contains 15 residues. The ends were cut back, 2 bases at V and 4 bases at J, with 14 bases in the middle. Authors' analysis steps: Reference gene primer amplification in the assay estimated nucleated cell counts. The method was immunoSEQ multiplex PCR; TCRdb's version includes in-frame clones alone and lacks a portion of them. Clone size and the V and J calls come from that table; the DNA yielded D and trimming. The profile shows about 240,000 clones, around four fifths of them singletons. This chain connects TRBV19 to TRBJ2-5, with D tentatively TRBD1 (6 bases). The specimen was peripheral blood. The receptor's source is a man younger than 40 who had recovered from COVID-19. CDR3 amino acids: CASSISRGGGETQYF. DNA for the CDR3: TGTGCCAGTAGTATATCCCGAGGGGGTGGAGAGACCCAGTACTTC.